The source of this TCR beta chain is a study of blood T cell repertoires in COVID-19. Study-level information: Donors in the United States, Italy and Spain gave samples during acute or convalescent COVID-19.

This clone was found once. V shed 1 base, J shed 0 bases, and the junction held 4 bases outside the gene matches. CDR3 length: 18 residues. Germline-derived CDR1 and CDR2 are SEHNR and FQNEAQ (reference sequence). In the source study's methods: Estimation of nucleated cell counts relied on the amplification of reference gene primers. Using immunoSEQ multiplex PCR, the repertoire was profiled, and TCRdb retains in-frame clones only, with some absent. The V and J calls and clone size are taken from that table; D and trimming were inferred from the DNA. The sample lists 110,000 or so clones, around 85% occurring once.

The receptor's source is a man over 45 with acute or convalescent COVID-19. The V and J genes are TRBV7-9 and TRBJ2-6, with 9 bases aligning to TRBD1. The sequenced sample consisted of peripheral blood. CDR3 region: CASSLGGTGSSGANVLTF. For the CDR3, the DNA is TGTGCCAGCAGCTTAGGAGGGACAGGGAGCTCTGGGGCCAACGTCCTGACTTTC.